The 21 T cell receptor beta chains given below trace back to one sample, sequenced in a study of blood T cells in healthy people across ages. The use of a sample-barcoded 5' primer and a J-beta primer mix characterized a second PCR of about 7 to 12 cycles. Each CDR3 protein is one row after TCRdb ran MiXCR on the 5' RACE reads. This sample has fewer than 950,000 distinct CDR3 sequences, with around 34% found just once. Material for sequencing was blood. The receptors shown here come from a man aged 18 to 30 in good health.

This clonotype was observed at least ten times. CDR3 residues: CSARTLAGARYNEQFF. In nucleotides, the CDR3 is TGCAGTGCTAGGACACTAGCGGGGGCCCGCTACAATGAGCAGTTCTTC. The rearrangement uses TRBV20-1 and TRBJ2-1; 11 bases are a match to TRBD2. CDR1 DFQATT and CDR2 SNEGSKA come from the germline V gene (reference sequence). CDR3 length equals 16 residues. Losses at the gene ends were 3 bases for V and 3 bases for J; bases not matched to a gene: 7.

At least ten counts were recorded for this clonotype. This chain connects TRBV20-1 to TRBJ2-5; the match to TRBD1 covers 8 bases. This CDR3 is built from 17 residues. Germline-derived CDR1 and CDR2 are DFQATT and SNEGSKA (reference sequence). Trimming at V came to 0 bases and at J to 6 bases, leaving 15 bases not matched to a gene. The CDR3 sequence: CSAREVGKTGVTKTQYF. The CDR3, as DNA: TGCAGTGCTAGAGAGGTGGGGAAGACAGGGGTTACAAAGACCCAGTACTTC.

The chain links TRBV6-6 to TRBJ1-5; 8 nucleotides line up with TRBD1. This CDR3 contains 15 residues. Germline trimming cut 6 bases from V and 7 bases from J; bases unmatched to any gene: 11. The V gene's germline CDR1 is MNHNY and CDR2 SVGAGI (reference sequence). CDR3 DNA sequence: TGTGCCAGCAGGGAGACAGGGGTCCCTGAACAGCCCCAGCATTTT. As protein: CASRETGVPEQPQHF.

This chain connects TRBV6-2 or TRBV6-3 to TRBJ2-2, with D possibly TRBD1 on 5 matching bases. With 4 bases removed from V and 6 bases from J, the gap between germline ends came to 12 bases. Germline CDR1 reads MNHEY; CDR2 reads SVGEGT. This CDR3 comprises 14 residues. The CDR3 DNA is TGTGCCAGCAGTTGGGGCAGATCTGCCGGGGAGCTGTTTTTT. As protein: CASSWGRSAGELFF.

The rearrangement links TRBV20-1 to TRBJ1-4, with a tentative D call TRBD1 (6 bases). Germline-derived CDR1 and CDR2 are DFQATT and SNEGSKA (reference sequence). The CDR3 has 14 amino acids. Trimming took off 2 bases at V and 7 bases at J, with 14 bases between the two ends. The CDR3 protein is CSARPDRPGEKLFF. In DNA form, the CDR3 reads TGCAGTGCTAGACCGGACAGACCGGGTGAAAAACTGTTTTTT.

This clonotype was seen repeatedly, ten times or more. CDR3 bases: TGTGCCACCACAGCTAACTATGGCTACACCTTC. Protein: CATTANYGYTF. The rearrangement links TRBV6-1 to TRBJ1-2; D gene ambiguous. V gave up 10 bases and J gave up 0 bases, with 6 bases separating them. CDR1 is MNHNS, CDR2 SASEGT, per germline. This CDR3 region has 11 residues.

This clonotype turned up a few times. V gene TRBV28 combines with J gene TRBJ2-3; D ambiguous. The V gene lost 8 bases and the J gene lost 0 bases, with 24 bases spanning the gap. CDR3 length: 18 amino acids. Per the germline V gene, CDR1 is MDHEN and CDR2 is SYDVKM. CDR3 nucleotide sequence: TGTGCCAGCCACAATGCCGGCTGGGCCCTAAAGAGCACAGATACGCAGTATTTT. Translated, it gives CASHNAGWALKSTDTQYF.

At least ten counts were recorded for this clonotype. The rearrangement joins TRBV30 to TRBJ1-2; D ambiguous. The V gene lost 4 bases and the J gene lost 2 bases, with 11 bases spanning the gap. This CDR3 spans 13 amino acids. The germline V gene encodes CDR1 GTSNPN and CDR2 SVGIG (reference sequence). The CDR3 bases are TGTGCCTGGACTGGACTCCTGAACTATGGCTACACCTTC. This codes for CAWTGLLNYGYTF.

The chain employs TRBV12-3 or TRBV12-4 and TRBJ2-1, with D possibly being TRBD1 or TRBD2 (6 bases each). CDR3 length: 14 residues. Trimming shortened V by 8 bases and J by 6 bases, and 17 bases separated the two germline ends. CDR3 DNA sequence: TGTGCCAGCGGCAGGAGGGACACCCTCAATGAGCAGTTCTTC. It is translated as CASGRRDTLNEQFF.

This clonotype has a handful of counts. The rearrangement uses TRBV5-1 and TRBJ2-7; D may be TRBD1 or TRBD2 (5 bases each). Germline V lookup: CDR1 SGHRS, CDR2 YFSETQ. This CDR3 region has 15 residues. Trimming left V 4 bases short and J 0 bases short, with 14 bases between. CDR3 loop: CASSPVRDLSYEQYF. CDR3 nucleotide sequence: TGCGCCAGCAGCCCCGTTCGGGACCTCTCCTACGAGCAGTACTTC.

This chain joins TRBV6-4 and TRBJ2-2; D is ambiguous. Per the germline V gene, CDR1 is MRHNA and CDR2 is SNTAGT. V was cut by 3 bases and J by 5 bases, with 4 bases left in between. CDR3 size: 12 residues. The CDR3 DNA sequence: TGTGCCAGCAGTGATTCTACCGGGGAGCTGTTTTTT. Protein product: CASSDSTGELFF.

This clonotype was counted only a few times. This chain connects TRBV20-1 to TRBJ2-1; 8 bases are a match to TRBD1. The V and J ends lost 3 bases and 4 bases, in that order; junction bases with no gene match: 8. Germline V lookup: CDR1 DFQATT, CDR2 SNEGSKA (reference sequence). The CDR3 has 15 amino acids. The CDR3 reads CSARNQGARYNEQFF. In nucleotides, the CDR3 is TGCAGTGCTAGGAATCAGGGGGCTAGATACAATGAGCAGTTCTTC.

The chain has TRBV15 and TRBJ2-6; D is ambiguous. This CDR3 spans 14 amino acids. Trimming cost V 6 bases and J 4 bases, with 10 bases left between them. Germline V lookup: CDR1 LNHNV, CDR2 YYDKDF (reference sequence). The CDR3 spells CATSGNRGANVLTF. For the CDR3, the DNA is TGTGCCACCAGTGGCAATAGGGGGGCCAACGTCCTGACTTTC.

V usage is TRBV2 and J usage is TRBJ2-7; D is unclear. V dropped 3 bases and J dropped 5 bases, with 5 bases sitting between them. This CDR3 is built from 11 residues. Germline V lookup: CDR1 SNHLY, CDR2 FYNNEI. This chain's CDR3 is CASSDRHEQYF. The CDR3 DNA sequence: TGTGCCAGCAGTGACAGGCACGAGCAGTACTTC.

This clonotype was found a few times. This chain connects TRBV12-3 or TRBV12-4 to TRBJ1-1, with D unclear. V lost 6 bases to trimming and J lost 4 bases, with 9 bases between them. The CDR3 covers 12 residues. In DNA form, the CDR3 reads TGTGCCAGCAGAGAGAGCGGCACTGAAGCTTTCTTT. Translated: CASRESGTEAFF.

The rearrangement joins TRBV5-1 to TRBJ1-2; no firm D call. CDR1 is SGHRS, CDR2 YFSETQ, per germline. This CDR3 has 14 amino acids. Trimming left V 1 base short and J 3 bases short, with 10 bases between. CDR3 amino acids: CASSLTIGDYGYTF. The CDR3 DNA sequence: TGCGCCAGCAGCTTGACGATTGGGGACTATGGCTACACCTTC.

The chain employs TRBV7-8 and TRBJ2-1, with D perhaps matching TRBD1 (7 bases). This CDR3 region has 16 residues. Trimming took off 2 bases at V and 6 bases at J, with 17 bases between the two ends. The germline V gene encodes CDR1 SGHVS and CDR2 FQNEAQ. The CDR3 DNA sequence: TGTGCCAGCAGCTTACGTTGGACAGGAGGGAGCAATGAGCAGTTCTTC. Translation gives CASSLRWTGGSNEQFF. The entire variable domain, with the rest obtained from reference TRBV7-8 and TRBJ2-1, is as follows: GAGVSQSPRYKVAKRGQDVALRCDPISGHVSLFWYQQALGQGPEFLTYFQNEAQLDKSGLPSDRFFAERPEGSVSTLKIQRTQQEDSAVYLCASSLRWTGGSNEQFFGPGTRLTVL.

This clonotype showed up many times. The rearrangement uses TRBV9 and TRBJ2-5; TRBD1 might be the D (6 bases). This CDR3 is 13 amino acids long. V lost 4 bases to trimming and J lost 3 bases, with 10 bases between them. Germline lookup yields CDR1 SGDLS and CDR2 YYNGEE. CDR3 coding DNA: TGTGCCAGCAGCTCCGGACAGAAAGAGACCCAGTACTTC. Its protein product is CASSSGQKETQYF. The full variable domain, in which reference TRBV9 and TRBJ2-5 provide the parts outside the CDR3, is DSGVTQTPKHLITATGQRVTLRCSPRSGDLSVYWYQQSLDQGLQFLIQYYNGEERAKGNILERFSAQQFPDLHSELNLSSLELGDSALYFCASSSGQKETQYFGPGTRLLVL.

With respect to this clonotype: One end of the junction does not line up with germline, which may come from a read error. The rearrangement uses TRBV18 and TRBJ2-5; D not certain. CDR3 length: 16 residues. The germline CDR1 and CDR2 sequences are KGHSH and LQKENI. The CDR3 loop reads CVSSQRTHNDQETQYF. DNA of the CDR3: TGTGTCAGCTCACAAAGGACCCACAATGACCAAGAGACCCAGTACTTC.

This clonotype was counted between two and nine times. The chain has TRBV20-1 and TRBJ2-4; 7 positions match TRBD1. This CDR3 is built from 16 residues. The germline V gene encodes CDR1 DFQATT and CDR2 SNEGSKA (reference sequence). J lost 13 bases, V lost 0 bases, and 18 bases had no gene match. Here the CDR3 DNA reads TGCAGTGCTAGAGATCAAAGGCAGGGGGAAGTGGGGGAGCAGTACTTC. Its translation is CSARDQRQGEVGEQYF.

V is TRBV7-2 and J is TRBJ2-5; weak D call: TRBD2 (6 bases). From germline, CDR1 is SGHTA and CDR2 FQGNSA. The CDR3 extends over 15 amino acids. Trimming took 5 bases from V and 3 from J, leaving 16 bases between them. The chain's CDR3 is CASSPGPGLKETQYF. The CDR3 region has the DNA TGTGCCAGCAGCCCTGGCCCGGGACTCAAAGAGACCCAGTACTTC.